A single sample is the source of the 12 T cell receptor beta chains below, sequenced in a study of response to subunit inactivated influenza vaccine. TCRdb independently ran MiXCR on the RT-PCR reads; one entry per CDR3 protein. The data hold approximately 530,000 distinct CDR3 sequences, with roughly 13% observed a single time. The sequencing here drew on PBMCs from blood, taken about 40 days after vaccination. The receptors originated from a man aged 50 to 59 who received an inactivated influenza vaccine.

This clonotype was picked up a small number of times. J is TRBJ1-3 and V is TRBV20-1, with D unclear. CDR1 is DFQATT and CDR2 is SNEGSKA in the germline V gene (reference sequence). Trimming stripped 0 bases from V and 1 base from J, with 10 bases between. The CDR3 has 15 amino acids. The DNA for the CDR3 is TGCAGTGCTAGAGATGGTTCGGGATCTGGAAACACCATATATTTT. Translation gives CSARDGSGSGNTIYF.

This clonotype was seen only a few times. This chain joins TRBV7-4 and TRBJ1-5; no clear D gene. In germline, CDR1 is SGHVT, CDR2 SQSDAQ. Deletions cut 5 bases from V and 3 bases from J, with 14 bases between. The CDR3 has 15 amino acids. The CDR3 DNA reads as TGTGCCAGCAGCGGGGTGAACAGTTTCAATCAGCCCCAGCATTTT. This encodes CASSGVNSFNQPQHF.

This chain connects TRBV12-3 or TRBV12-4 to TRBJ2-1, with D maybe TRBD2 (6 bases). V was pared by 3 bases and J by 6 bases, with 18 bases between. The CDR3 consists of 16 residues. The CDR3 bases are TGTGCCAGCAGTTTCCAAGAGGGGCGCGGGGCCAATGAGCAGTTCTTC. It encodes CASSFQEGRGANEQFF.

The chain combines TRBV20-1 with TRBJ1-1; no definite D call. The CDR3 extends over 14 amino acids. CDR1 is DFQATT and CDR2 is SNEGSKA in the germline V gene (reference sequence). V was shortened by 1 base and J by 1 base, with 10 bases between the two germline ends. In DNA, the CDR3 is TGCAGTGCTAGAGTGGGGAGATCGAACACTGAAGCTTTCTTT. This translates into CSARVGRSNTEAFF.

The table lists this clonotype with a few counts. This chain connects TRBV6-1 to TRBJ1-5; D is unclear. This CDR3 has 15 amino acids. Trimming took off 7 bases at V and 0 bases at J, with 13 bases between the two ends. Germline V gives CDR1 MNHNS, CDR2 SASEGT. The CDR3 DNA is TGTGCCAGCACCCAAAGGCAGGATAGCAATCAGCCCCAGCATTTT. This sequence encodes CASTQRQDSNQPQHF.

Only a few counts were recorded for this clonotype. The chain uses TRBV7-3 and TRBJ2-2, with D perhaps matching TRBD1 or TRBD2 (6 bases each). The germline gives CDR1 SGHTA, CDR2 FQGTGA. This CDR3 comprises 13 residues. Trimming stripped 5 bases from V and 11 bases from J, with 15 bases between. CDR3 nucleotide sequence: TGTGCCAGCAGCCCGGCACGGGGGCGTGAGCTGTTTTTT. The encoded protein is CASSPARGRELFF.

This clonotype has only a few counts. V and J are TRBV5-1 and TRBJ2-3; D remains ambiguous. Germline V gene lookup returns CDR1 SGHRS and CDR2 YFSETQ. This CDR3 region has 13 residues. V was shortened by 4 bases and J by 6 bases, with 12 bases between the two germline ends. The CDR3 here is CASSPRPRDTQYF. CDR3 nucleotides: TGCGCCAGCAGCCCTCGGCCGCGGGATACGCAGTATTTT.

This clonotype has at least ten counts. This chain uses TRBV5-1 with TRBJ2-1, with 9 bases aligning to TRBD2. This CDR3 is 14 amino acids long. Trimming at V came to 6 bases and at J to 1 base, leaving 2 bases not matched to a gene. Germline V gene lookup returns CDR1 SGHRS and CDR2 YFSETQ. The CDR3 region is CASTSGRSYNEQFF. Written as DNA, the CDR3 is TGCGCCAGCACCAGCGGGAGGTCCTACAATGAGCAGTTCTTC.

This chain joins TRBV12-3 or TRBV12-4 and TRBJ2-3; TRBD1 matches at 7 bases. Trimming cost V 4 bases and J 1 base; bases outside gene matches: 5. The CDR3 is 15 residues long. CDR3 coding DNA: TGTGCCAGCAGTTCCCGACAGGGTGGCACAGATACGCAGTATTTT. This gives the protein CASSSRQGGTDTQYF.

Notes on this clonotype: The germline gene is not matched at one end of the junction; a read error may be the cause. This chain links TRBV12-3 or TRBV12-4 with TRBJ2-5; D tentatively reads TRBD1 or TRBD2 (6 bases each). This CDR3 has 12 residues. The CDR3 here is CASSLRSGANVF. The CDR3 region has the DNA TGTGCCAGCAGCCTCCGGTCGGGGGCAAACGTCTTC.

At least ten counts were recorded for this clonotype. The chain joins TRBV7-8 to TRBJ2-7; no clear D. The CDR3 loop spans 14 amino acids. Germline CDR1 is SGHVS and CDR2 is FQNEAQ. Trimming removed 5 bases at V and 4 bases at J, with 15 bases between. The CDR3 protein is CASSPLGSGYEQYF. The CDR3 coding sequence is TGTGCCAGCAGCCCCCTGGGGTCGGGTTACGAGCAGTACTTC.

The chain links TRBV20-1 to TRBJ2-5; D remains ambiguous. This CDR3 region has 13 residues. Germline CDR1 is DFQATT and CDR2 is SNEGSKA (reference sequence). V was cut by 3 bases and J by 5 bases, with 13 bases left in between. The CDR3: CSARVSGYETQYF. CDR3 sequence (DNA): TGCAGTGCTAGGGTTTCGGGTTATGAGACCCAGTACTTC.